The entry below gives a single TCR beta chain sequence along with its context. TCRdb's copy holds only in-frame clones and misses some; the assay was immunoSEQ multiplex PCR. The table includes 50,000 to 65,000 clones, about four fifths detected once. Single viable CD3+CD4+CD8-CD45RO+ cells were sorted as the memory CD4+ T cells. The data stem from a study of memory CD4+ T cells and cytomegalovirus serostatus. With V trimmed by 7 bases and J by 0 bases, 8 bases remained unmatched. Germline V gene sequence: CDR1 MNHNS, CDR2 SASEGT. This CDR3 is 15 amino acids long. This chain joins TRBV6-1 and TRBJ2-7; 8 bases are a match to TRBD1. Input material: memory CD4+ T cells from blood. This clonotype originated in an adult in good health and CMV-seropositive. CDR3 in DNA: TGTGCCAGCATGGACACAGGGGGAGGCTCCTACGAGCAGTACTTC. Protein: CASMDTGGGSYEQYF.